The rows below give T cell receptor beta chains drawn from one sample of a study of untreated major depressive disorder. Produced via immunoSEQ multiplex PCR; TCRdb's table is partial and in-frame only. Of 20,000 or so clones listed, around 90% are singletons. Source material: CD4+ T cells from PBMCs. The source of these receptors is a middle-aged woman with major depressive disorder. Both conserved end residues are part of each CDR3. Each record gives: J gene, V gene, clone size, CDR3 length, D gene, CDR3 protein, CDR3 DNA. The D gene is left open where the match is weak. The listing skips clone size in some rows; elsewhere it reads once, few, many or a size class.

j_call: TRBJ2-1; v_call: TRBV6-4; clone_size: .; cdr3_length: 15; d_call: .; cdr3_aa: CASSVAAEAYNEQFF; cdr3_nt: TGTGCCAGCAGTGTCGCGGCGGAGGCCTACAATGAGCAGTTCTTC
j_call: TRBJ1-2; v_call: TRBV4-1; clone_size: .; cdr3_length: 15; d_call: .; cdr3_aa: CASSQDSQGVNGYTF; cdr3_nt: TGCGCCAGCAGCCAAGATTCCCAGGGAGTAAATGGCTACACCTTC
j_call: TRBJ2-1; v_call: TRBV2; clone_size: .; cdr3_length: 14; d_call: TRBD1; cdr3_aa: CASLNRGLDNEQFF; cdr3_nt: TGTGCCAGCCTTAACAGGGGGTTGGACAATGAGCAGTTCTTC
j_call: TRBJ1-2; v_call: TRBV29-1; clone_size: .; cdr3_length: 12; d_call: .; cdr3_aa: CSVVSPSYGYTF; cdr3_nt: TGCAGCGTTGTATCTCCTAGTTATGGCTACACCTTC
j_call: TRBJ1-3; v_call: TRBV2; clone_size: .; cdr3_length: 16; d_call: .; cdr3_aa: CASSELSASSGNTIYF; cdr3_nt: TGTGCCAGCAGTGAACTCAGCGCAAGCTCTGGAAACACCATATATTTT
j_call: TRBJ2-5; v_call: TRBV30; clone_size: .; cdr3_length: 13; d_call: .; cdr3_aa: CAWSGQSQETQYF; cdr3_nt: TGTGCCTGGAGTGGACAGTCCCAAGAGACCCAGTACTTC
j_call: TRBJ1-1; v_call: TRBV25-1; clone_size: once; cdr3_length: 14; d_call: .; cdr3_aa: CASDTRHRSTEAFF; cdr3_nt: TGTGCTAGTGACACCCGGCATCGGAGCACTGAAGCTTTCTTT
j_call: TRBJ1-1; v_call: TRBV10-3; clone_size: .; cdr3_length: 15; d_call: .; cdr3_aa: CAISETNKVGTEAFF; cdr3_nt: TGTGCCATCAGTGAGACTAATAAGGTGGGGACTGAAGCTTTCTTT
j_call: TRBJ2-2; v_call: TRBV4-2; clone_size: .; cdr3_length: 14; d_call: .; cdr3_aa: CASSQDFGTGELFF; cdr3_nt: TGTGCCAGCAGCCAAGATTTCGGCACCGGGGAGCTGTTTTTT
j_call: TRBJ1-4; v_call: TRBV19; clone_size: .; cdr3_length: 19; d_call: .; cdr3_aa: CASGPPAFGPLGQGEKLFF; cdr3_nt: TGTGCCAGTGGACCGCCGGCCTTCGGCCCCTTGGGGCAGGGTGAAAAACTGTTTTTT
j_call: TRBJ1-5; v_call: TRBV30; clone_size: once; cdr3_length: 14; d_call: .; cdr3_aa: CAWSNWRTNQPQHF; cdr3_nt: TGTGCCTGGAGTAATTGGCGGACAAATCAGCCCCAGCATTTT
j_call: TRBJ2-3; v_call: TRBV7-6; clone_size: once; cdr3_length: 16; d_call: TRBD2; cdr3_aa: CASSLTSGGVGDTQYF; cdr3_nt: TGTGCCAGCAGCCTGACTAGCGGGGGGGTTGGAGATACGCAGTATTTT
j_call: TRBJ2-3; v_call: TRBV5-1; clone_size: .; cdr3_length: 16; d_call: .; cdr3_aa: CASSLLGSVSTDTQYF; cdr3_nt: TGCGCCAGCAGCTTGCTTGGGTCCGTCTCCACAGATACGCAGTATTTT
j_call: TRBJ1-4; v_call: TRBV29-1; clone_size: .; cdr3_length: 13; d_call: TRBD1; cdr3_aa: CSVAGTGNEKLFF; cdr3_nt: TGCAGCGTAGCCGGGACAGGGAATGAAAAACTGTTTTTT
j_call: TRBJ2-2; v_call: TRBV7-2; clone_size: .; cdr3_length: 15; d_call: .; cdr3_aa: CASSLAQSRTGELFF; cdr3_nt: TGTGCCAGCAGCTTAGCGCAATCTAGAACCGGGGAGCTGTTTTTT
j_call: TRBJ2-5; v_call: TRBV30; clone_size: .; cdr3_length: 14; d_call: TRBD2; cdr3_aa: CAWSRLAGLETQYF; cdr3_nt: TGTGCCTGGAGCCGACTAGCGGGGTTAGAGACCCAGTACTTC
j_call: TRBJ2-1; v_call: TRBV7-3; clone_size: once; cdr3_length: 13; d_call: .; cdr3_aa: CASSPRAYNEQFF; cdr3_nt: TGTGCCAGCAGCCCCAGAGCCTACAATGAGCAGTTCTTC
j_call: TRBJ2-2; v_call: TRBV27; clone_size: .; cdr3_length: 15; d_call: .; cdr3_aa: CASRLSLGNTGELFF; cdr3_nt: TGTGCCAGCAGACTAAGTCTAGGGAACACCGGGGAGCTGTTTTTT
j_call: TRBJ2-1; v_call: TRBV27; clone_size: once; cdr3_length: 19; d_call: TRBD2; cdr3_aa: CASSLIGGWTSGRMDEQFF; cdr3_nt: TGTGCCAGCAGTTTAATCGGCGGCTGGACTAGCGGGAGGATGGATGAGCAGTTCTTC
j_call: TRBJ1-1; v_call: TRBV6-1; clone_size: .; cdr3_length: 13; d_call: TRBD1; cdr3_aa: CASSDRGYTEAFF; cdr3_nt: TGTGCCAGCTCGGACAGGGGGTACACTGAAGCTTTCTTT
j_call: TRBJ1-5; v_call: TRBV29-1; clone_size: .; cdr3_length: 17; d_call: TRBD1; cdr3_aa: CSAVDRDGYGGNQPQHF; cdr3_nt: TGCAGCGCCGTGGACAGGGATGGCTATGGTGGCAATCAGCCCCAGCATTTT
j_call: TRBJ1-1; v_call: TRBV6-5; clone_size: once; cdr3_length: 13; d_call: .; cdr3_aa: CASRRDGNTEAFF; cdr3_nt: TGTGCCAGCAGACGGGACGGGAACACTGAAGCTTTCTTT
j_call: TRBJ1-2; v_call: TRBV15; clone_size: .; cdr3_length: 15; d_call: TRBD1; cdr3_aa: CATSPRQGTNYGYTF; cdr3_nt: TGTGCCACCAGCCCTCGACAGGGGACTAACTATGGCTACACCTTC
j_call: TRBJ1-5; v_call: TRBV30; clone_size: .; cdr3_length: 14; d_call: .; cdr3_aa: CAWSVSGSNQPQHF; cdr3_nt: TGTGCCTGGAGTGTATCCGGGAGCAATCAGCCCCAGCATTTT
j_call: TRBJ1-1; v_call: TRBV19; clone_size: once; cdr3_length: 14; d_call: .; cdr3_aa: CASLKGAGTHEAFF; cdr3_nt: TGTGCCAGCCTTAAGGGAGCCGGGACACATGAAGCTTTCTTT
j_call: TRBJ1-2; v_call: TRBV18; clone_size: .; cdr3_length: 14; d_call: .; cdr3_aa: CASSPAETGYGYTF; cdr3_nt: TGTGCCAGCTCACCAGCAGAGACGGGGTATGGCTACACCTTC
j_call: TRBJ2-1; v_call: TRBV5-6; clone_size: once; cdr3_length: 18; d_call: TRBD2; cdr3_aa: CASSLLRFTSGSGNEQFF; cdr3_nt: TGTGCCAGCAGCCTACTCAGGTTCACTAGCGGGAGTGGCAATGAGCAGTTCTTC
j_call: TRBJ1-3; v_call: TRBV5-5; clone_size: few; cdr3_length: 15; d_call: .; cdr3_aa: CASSRADFSGNTIYF; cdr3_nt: TGTGCCAGCAGCAGGGCCGACTTCTCTGGAAACACCATATATTTT
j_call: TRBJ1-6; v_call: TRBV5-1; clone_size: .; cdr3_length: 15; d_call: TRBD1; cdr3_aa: CASSQIPGGHSPLHF; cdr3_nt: TGCGCCAGCAGCCAGATCCCAGGGGGCCATTCACCCCTCCACTTT
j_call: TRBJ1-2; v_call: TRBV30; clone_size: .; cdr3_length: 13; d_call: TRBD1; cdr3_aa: CAWRVAGGYGYTF; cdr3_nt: TGTGCCTGGAGGGTGGCAGGGGGCTATGGCTACACCTTC
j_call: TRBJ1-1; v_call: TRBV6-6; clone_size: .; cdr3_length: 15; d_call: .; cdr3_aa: CASSYRGGLNTEAFF; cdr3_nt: TGTGCCAGCAGTTACAGGGGAGGATTGAACACTGAAGCTTTCTTT
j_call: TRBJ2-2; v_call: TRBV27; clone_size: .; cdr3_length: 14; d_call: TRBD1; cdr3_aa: CASSWGQGARELFF; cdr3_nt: TGTGCCAGCAGTTGGGGACAGGGGGCTCGGGAGCTGTTTTTT
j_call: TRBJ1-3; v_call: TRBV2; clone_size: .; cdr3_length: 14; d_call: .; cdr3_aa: CASRQQGTGNTIYF; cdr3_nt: TGTGCCAGCAGACAACAGGGAACGGGAAACACCATATATTTT
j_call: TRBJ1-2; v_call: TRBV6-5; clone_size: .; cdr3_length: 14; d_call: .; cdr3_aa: CASSYSITGRGYTF; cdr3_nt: TGTGCCAGCAGTTACTCGATAACGGGTCGCGGCTACACCTTC
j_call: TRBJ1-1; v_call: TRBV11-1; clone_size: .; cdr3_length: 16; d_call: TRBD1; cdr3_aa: CASSLVSGTANTEAFF; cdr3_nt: TGTGCCAGCAGCTTAGTCTCCGGGACAGCGAACACTGAAGCTTTCTTT
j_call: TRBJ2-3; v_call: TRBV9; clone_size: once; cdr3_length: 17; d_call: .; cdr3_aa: CASSVAGGHTSGDTQYF; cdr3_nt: TGTGCCAGCAGCGTAGCTGGGGGACATACGTCAGGGGATACGCAGTATTTT
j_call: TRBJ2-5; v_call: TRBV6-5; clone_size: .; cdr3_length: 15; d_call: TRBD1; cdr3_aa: CASSYSSQGAETQYF; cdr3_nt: TGTGCCAGCAGTTACTCGTCCCAGGGGGCCGAGACCCAGTACTTC
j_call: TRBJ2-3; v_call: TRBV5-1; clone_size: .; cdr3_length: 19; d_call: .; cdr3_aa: CASSRSGLRGLTSTDTQYF; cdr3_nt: TGCGCCAGCAGCCGATCCGGGTTAAGGGGACTGACTAGCACAGATACGCAGTATTTT
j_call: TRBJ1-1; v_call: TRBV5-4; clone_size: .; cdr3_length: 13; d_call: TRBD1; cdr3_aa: CASSLTGGTEAFF; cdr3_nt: TGTGCCAGCAGCCTTACAGGGGGCACTGAAGCTTTCTTT
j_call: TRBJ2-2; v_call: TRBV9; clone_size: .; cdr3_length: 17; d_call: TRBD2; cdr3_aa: CASSVDGGRAGTGELFF; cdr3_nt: TGTGCCAGCAGCGTAGATGGCGGGAGGGCCGGAACCGGGGAGCTGTTTTTT
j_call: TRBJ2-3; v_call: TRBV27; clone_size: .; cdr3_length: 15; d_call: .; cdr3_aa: CASSFGQWLADTQYF; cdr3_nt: TGTGCCAGCAGTTTCGGACAGTGGCTGGCAGATACGCAGTATTTT
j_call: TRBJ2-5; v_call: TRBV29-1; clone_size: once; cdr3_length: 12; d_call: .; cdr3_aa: CSGIRGQETQYF; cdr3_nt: TGCAGCGGCATAAGGGGCCAAGAGACCCAGTACTTC
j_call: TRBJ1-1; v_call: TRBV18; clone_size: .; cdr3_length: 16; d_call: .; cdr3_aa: CASSRTTLMTVTEAFF; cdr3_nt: TGTGCCAGCTCACGTACGACCTTAATGACAGTCACTGAAGCTTTCTTT
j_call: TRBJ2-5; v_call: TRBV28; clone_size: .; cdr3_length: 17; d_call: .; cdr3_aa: CASRDNILGRDPETQYF; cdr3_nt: TGTGCCAGCAGGGATAACATATTGGGGCGGGATCCAGAGACCCAGTACTTC
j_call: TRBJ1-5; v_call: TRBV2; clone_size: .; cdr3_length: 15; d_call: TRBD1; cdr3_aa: CASSYRGGSNQPQHF; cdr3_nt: TGTGCCAGCTCCTACAGGGGTGGGAGCAATCAGCCCCAGCATTTT
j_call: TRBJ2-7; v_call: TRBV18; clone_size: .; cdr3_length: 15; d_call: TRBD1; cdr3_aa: CASSPPMGQTYEQYF; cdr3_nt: TGTGCCAGCTCACCACCGATGGGACAGACCTACGAGCAGTACTTC
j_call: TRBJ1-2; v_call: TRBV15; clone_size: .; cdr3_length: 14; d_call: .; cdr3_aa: CATSKGELNYGYTF; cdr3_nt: TGTGCCACCAGCAAGGGAGAACTAAACTATGGCTACACCTTC
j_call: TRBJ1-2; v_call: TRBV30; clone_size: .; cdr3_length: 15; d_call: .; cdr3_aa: CAWSVHPPSYDGYTF; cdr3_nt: TGTGCCTGGAGTGTACACCCCCCATCCTATGATGGCTACACCTTC
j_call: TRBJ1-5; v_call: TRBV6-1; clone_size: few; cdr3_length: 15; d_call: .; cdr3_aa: CASIPRAGTNQPQHF; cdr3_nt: TGTGCCAGCATTCCGCGGGCAGGGACGAATCAGCCCCAGCATTTT
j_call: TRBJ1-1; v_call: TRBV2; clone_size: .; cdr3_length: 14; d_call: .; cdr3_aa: CASIREQGGTEAFF; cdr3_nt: TGTGCCAGCATTAGAGAACAGGGTGGGACTGAAGCTTTCTTT
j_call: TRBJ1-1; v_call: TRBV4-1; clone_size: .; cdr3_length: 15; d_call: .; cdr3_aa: CASSQALKGRTEAFF; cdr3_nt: TGCGCCAGCAGCCAAGCTTTGAAGGGCCGGACTGAAGCTTTCTTT
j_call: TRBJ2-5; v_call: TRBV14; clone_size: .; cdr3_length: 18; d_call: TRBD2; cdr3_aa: CASSQVLAGGSRQETQYF; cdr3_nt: TGTGCCAGCAGCCAAGTACTAGCGGGGGGCAGCCGCCAAGAGACCCAGTACTTC
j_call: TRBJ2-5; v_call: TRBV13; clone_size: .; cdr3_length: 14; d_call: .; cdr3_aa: CASSLRTFQQTQYF; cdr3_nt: TGTGCCAGCAGCCTAAGGACCTTTCAACAGACCCAGTACTTC
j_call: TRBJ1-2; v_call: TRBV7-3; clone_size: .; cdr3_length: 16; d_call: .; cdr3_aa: CASSSPDRTTDYGYTF; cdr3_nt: TGTGCCAGCAGCTCCCCGGACAGAACAACGGATTATGGCTACACCTTC